This entry describes one TCR beta chain. Sequencing was performed with immunoSEQ multiplex PCR; in TCRdb, only in-frame clones are kept and a portion is missing. The data show about 180,000 clones, approximately 86% seen once. This entry is derived from a study of blood T cell repertoires in COVID-19. This clonotype originated in a man aged 50-59 years with active or convalescent COVID-19. Input material: peripheral blood.

The CDR3 spells CASSIRLAGGQETQYF. The DNA for the CDR3 is TGTGCCAGTAGTATAAGACTAGCGGGGGGGCAAGAGACCCAGTACTTC. The chain has TRBV19 and TRBJ2-5; TRBD2 aligns across 14 bases. Germline CDR1 reads LNHDA; CDR2 reads SQIVND (reference sequence). The CDR3 covers 16 residues. The J segment lost 2 bases and the V segment lost 2 bases, leaving 1 base of the junction unmatched.